This T cell receptor beta chain was identified during a study of cytomegalovirus exposure and HLA in healthy donors. Study-level points and caveats: Accurate HLA-A and HLA-B prediction from TCR beta sequences was reported for most subjects. Segments of the TCR beta V type were, in most cases, productive about 87% or about 30% of the time in an earlier analysis. Information on immune exposure was restricted to one variable (CMV serostatus). Presence/absence results assume similar sequencing depth per donor, which may not hold.

Worth noting for this clone: Its matching antigen is unknown.

The germline V and J ends were trimmed by 0 bases and 4 bases, with 18 bases remaining between them. The CDR3 runs 17 residues. Germline lookup yields CDR1 MGHRA and CDR2 YSYEKL. It was with 60 Vbeta and 13 Jbeta primers that the PCR ran. Clones were read by immunoSEQ multiplex PCR, and TCRdb kept only the in-frame ones, dropping some. The sample holds more than 95,000 clones, around 60% seen once. Sequences were obtained from PBMCs. This clonotype originated in a woman between 45 and 60 years old in good health and CMV-seronegative. This sequence joins TRBV4-1 and TRBJ1-2; the D gene is possibly TRBD1 (5 bases). CDR3 loop: CASSQEARRAPSYGYTF. Written as DNA, the CDR3 is TGCGCCAGCAGCCAAGAAGCCCGCAGGGCCCCCTCCTATGGCTACACCTTC.